A single sample gave rise to the 27 T cell receptor beta chains below, sequenced in a study of CD8 T cells in ankylosing spondylitis. Findings and caveats of the study: Among TCR beta sequences, a motif of eight highly homologous variants appeared characteristic of ankylosing spondylitis blood.

TCRdb reanalysed the 5' RACE reads using MiXCR and keeps one entry per CDR3 protein. In the table there are a few hundred thousand distinct CDR3 sequences, roughly 13% of which are singletons. Their recognized antigens are unknown. The sample consisted of blood, either unsorted or a sorted T cell fraction (not recorded which). These receptors were obtained from a male donor with ankylosing spondylitis.

The chain joins TRBV6-1 to TRBJ2-3; 7 bases are a match to TRBD2. Trimming at V came to 6 bases and at J to 4 bases, leaving 16 bases not matched to a gene. The CDR3 is 17 amino acids. The germline V gene has CDR1 MNHNS and CDR2 SASEGT. The CDR3 DNA sequence: TGTGCCAGCAGACCTTGGGCTAGCGGAGACGGGGCAGATACGCAGTATTTT. It translates to CASRPWASGDGADTQYF.

Only a few counts were recorded for this clonotype. This sequence joins TRBV3-1 and TRBJ1-2; D ambiguous. Germline V gene data show CDR1 as LGHDT and CDR2 as YNNKEL (reference sequence). The CDR3 is made up of 15 amino acids. Trimming shortened V by 3 bases and J by 8 bases, and 19 bases separated the two germline ends. The CDR3 bases are TGTGCCAGCAGCCATTCGGAGCTAGGGTTTCGGGGCTACACCTTC. Protein product: CASSHSELGFRGYTF. Looking up the rest from reference TRBV3-1 and TRBJ1-2 gives the full variable domain: DTAVSQTPKYLVTQMGNDKSIKCEQNLGHDTMYWYKQDSKKFLKIMFSYNNKELIINETVPNRFSPKSPDKAHLNLHINSLELGDSAVYFCASSHSELGFRGYTFGSGTRLTVV.

The chain has TRBV29-1 and TRBJ1-1; tentative D call: TRBD1 (6 bases). The ends were cut back, 4 bases at V and 4 bases at J, with 10 bases in the middle. CDR1 and CDR2 from the germline V gene are SQVTM and ANQGSEA. This CDR3 has 12 amino acids. The CDR3 sequence is CSVVPGATEAFF. The CDR3 nucleotides are TGCAGCGTTGTGCCGGGGGCCACTGAAGCTTTCTTT.

The genes are TRBV29-1 and TRBJ2-1; D might be TRBD2 (5 bases). Germline CDR1 is SQVTM and CDR2 is ANQGSEA. Trimming took 8 bases from V and 1 from J, leaving 12 bases between them. This CDR3 is 13 amino acids long. CDR3 bases: TGCAGCATCCTTCGGGGTTCCTACAATGAGCAGTTCTTC. This sequence encodes CSILRGSYNEQFF.

This clonotype was counted a few times. The chain links TRBV20-1 to TRBJ2-3; D unresolved. Germline loops: CDR1 DFQATT, CDR2 SNEGSKA (reference sequence). The CDR3 has 11 residues. Trimming cost V 1 base and J 4 bases, with 3 bases left between them. The CDR3 spells CSARVPDTQYF. CDR3 sequence (DNA): TGCAGTGCTAGAGTACCAGATACGCAGTATTTT.

This clonotype was observed at least ten times. This chain joins TRBV5-1 and TRBJ1-1; the D is unclear. Trimming cost V 0 bases and J 2 bases, with 5 bases left between them. This CDR3 is 13 amino acids long. The germline V gene has CDR1 SGHRS and CDR2 YFSETQ. CDR3 coding DNA: TGCGCCAGCAGCTTGGTATCCAACACTGAAGCTTTCTTT. Its protein product is CASSLVSNTEAFF.

The genes are TRBV12-3 or TRBV12-4 and TRBJ1-2; D call uncertain. V lost 3 bases and J 7 bases, leaving 12 bases between the germline ends. The CDR3 has 13 amino acids. The CDR3 nucleotides are TGTGCCAGCAGTTTTACGGAAACGGGTGGCTACACCTTC. Amino acid sequence: CASSFTETGGYTF.

This clonotype was counted a single time. The V call is TRBV11-2, the J call TRBJ2-2; D not resolved. V gave up 3 bases and J gave up 0 bases, with 17 bases separating them. The CDR3 has 18 residues. Germline V gives CDR1 SGHAT, CDR2 FQNNGV. The CDR3 region has the DNA TGTGCCAGCAGCTTCCCCCTGGGTGGTAGCTCGAACACCGGGGAGCTGTTTTTT. Translated, it gives CASSFPLGGSSNTGELFF.

This clonotype has only a few counts. This chain uses TRBV12-3 or TRBV12-4 with TRBJ2-7; D gene uncertain. This CDR3 is built from 13 residues. V lost 3 bases and J lost 3, with 9 bases in between. The chain's CDR3 is CASSLGSYYEQYV. DNA for the CDR3: TGTGCCAGCAGTTTGGGCAGCTACTACGAGCAGTACGTC.

This clonotype has a handful of counts. The chain links TRBV10-3 to TRBJ1-1, with a weak D call TRBD1 (5 bases). V shed 3 bases and J shed 5 bases, with 13 bases lying between them. The CDR3 runs 14 residues. Germline-derived CDR1 and CDR2 are ENHRY and SYGVKD. CDR3 sequence reads: CAISDRPGVTEAFF. Here the CDR3 DNA reads TGTGCCATCAGTGACCGTCCGGGGGTGACTGAAGCTTTCTTT.

The sample holds a few counts of this clonotype. This sequence joins TRBV2 and TRBJ2-5, with unresolved D. This CDR3 is built from 13 residues. Between the trimmed V and J ends, which lost 4 bases and 5 bases, there was a span of 11 bases. CDR1 is SNHLY, CDR2 FYNNEI, per germline. Here the CDR3 reads CASSGHIRETQYF. DNA for the CDR3: TGTGCCAGCAGTGGCCACATTCGGGAGACCCAGTACTTC.

This clonotype has only a few counts. The chain recombines TRBV6-5 with TRBJ1-1; D might be TRBD1 (6 bases). The CDR3 contains 15 residues. The germline gives CDR1 MNHEY, CDR2 SVGAGI. The V end was cut by 2 bases, the J end by 6 bases, with 16 bases between. The CDR3 DNA reads as TGTGCCAGCAGTTACCTGGGAGTCAGGGGCTCTGAAGCTTTCTTT. Its translation: CASSYLGVRGSEAFF.

The table lists this clonotype with many counts. The J gene is TRBJ2-5, the V gene TRBV11-2, with 7 bases that match TRBD1. V lost 7 bases and J lost 4; bases outside the gene matches: 9. Germline V gives CDR1 SGHAT, CDR2 FQNNGV. This CDR3 spans 14 amino acids. CDR3 in amino acids: CASKTRRGSETQYF. The CDR3, as DNA: TGTGCCAGCAAGACGCGCAGGGGGTCAGAGACCCAGTACTTC.

J is TRBJ1-5 and V is TRBV20-1; no clear D gene. CDR3 length: 14 residues. The V end lost 1 base, the J end lost 15 bases, and 22 bases lay between the germline ends. The germline V gene has CDR1 DFQATT and CDR2 SNEGSKA (reference sequence). CDR3 in amino acids: CSARGSKEEGRWHF. The DNA of the CDR3 is TGCAGTGCTAGAGGAAGTAAGGAAGAAGGCCGGTGGCATTTT.

This clonotype was found many times. The genes are TRBV12-3 or TRBV12-4 and TRBJ2-3; TRBD1 or TRBD2 may be the D gene (5 bases each). V dropped 4 bases and J dropped 4 bases, with 12 bases sitting between them. CDR3 length: 14 amino acids. The CDR3 sequence is CASSSGMGADTQYF. The CDR3 DNA is TGTGCCAGCAGTTCTGGGATGGGGGCAGATACGCAGTATTTT.

The table lists this clonotype with a few counts. The chain carries TRBV12-3 or TRBV12-4 and TRBJ2-1; 9 positions agree with TRBD2. This CDR3 comprises 14 residues. Trimming took 6 bases from V and 7 from J; bases not matched to a gene: 7. In DNA form, the CDR3 reads TGTGCCAGCAGAGAGGCGGGAGGGCTGAATGAGCAGTTCTTC. Protein product: CASREAGGLNEQFF.

V usage is TRBV4-1 and J usage is TRBJ1-2, with D possibly TRBD1 on 5 matching bases. From germline, CDR1 is MGHRA and CDR2 YSYEKL. This CDR3 region has 14 residues. The V gene lost 0 bases and the J gene lost 8 bases, with 13 bases spanning the gap. In DNA, the CDR3 is TGCGCCAGCAGCCAAGACAGGGCGATGAGCGGCTACACCTTC. It translates to CASSQDRAMSGYTF.

There are a few counts of this clonotype. The rearrangement uses TRBV29-1 and TRBJ2-2; TRBD1 or TRBD2 may be the D gene (5 bases each). CDR3 length: 11 residues. The V end lost 6 bases, the J end lost 7 bases, and 9 bases lay between the germline ends. Germline CDR1 and CDR2: SQVTM and ANQGSEA. CDR3 sequence reads: CSVRGNGELFF. Written as DNA, the CDR3 is TGCAGCGTGAGGGGTAACGGGGAGCTGTTTTTT.

This clonotype was counted between two and nine times. The chain employs TRBV7-8 and TRBJ1-6; TRBD1 matches 9 bases. This CDR3 is built from 16 residues. CDR1 is SGHVS and CDR2 is FQNEAQ in the germline V gene. The J segment lost 3 bases and the V segment lost 5 bases, leaving 5 bases of the junction unmatched. The CDR3 DNA reads TGTGCCAGCAGCCCACAGGGGGCAAACTATAATTCACCCCTCCACTTT. It specifies CASSPQGANYNSPLHF. Combining the CDR3 with reference TRBV7-8 and TRBJ1-6 gives the whole variable domain GAGVSQSPRYKVAKRGQDVALRCDPISGHVSLFWYQQALGQGPEFLTYFQNEAQLDKSGLPSDRFFAERPEGSVSTLKIQRTQQEDSAVYLCASSPQGANYNSPLHFGNGTRLTVT.

This clonotype was seen only a few times. This chain links TRBV29-1 with TRBJ2-1, with D perhaps matching TRBD1 (5 bases). The CDR3 spans 16 residues. Germline V lookup: CDR1 SQVTM, CDR2 ANQGSEA. The V end was cut by 0 bases, the J end by 0 bases, with 12 bases between. DNA for the CDR3: TGCAGCGTTGAAGATCCAAACAGGAGCTCCTACAATGAGCAGTTCTTC. Its protein product is CSVEDPNRSSYNEQFF.

This clonotype was picked up a small number of times. The V call is TRBV5-1, the J call TRBJ2-1; 14 bases align to TRBD2. J was trimmed by 7 bases and V by 3 bases; bases with no gene match: 9. The CDR3 loop spans 17 amino acids. Germline CDR1 and CDR2: SGHRS and YFSETQ. The CDR3, as DNA: TGCGCCAGCAGCTCCTGGGGACTAGCGGGAGAGGGAAATGAGCAGTTCTTC. Residues: CASSSWGLAGEGNEQFF.

This clonotype was seen many times. This sequence joins TRBV12-3 or TRBV12-4 and TRBJ1-2; no clear D gene. The CDR3 extends over 16 amino acids. V gave up 5 bases and J gave up 0 bases, with 16 bases separating them. CDR3 coding DNA: TGTGCCAGCAGTCTGGAAGCAGGTCCTCCTAACTATGGCTACACCTTC. Its protein is CASSLEAGPPNYGYTF.

For the CDR3, the DNA is TGCGCCAGCAGCAGGACAGGGAAGGGACAGAACTCTGGGGCCAACGTCCTGACTTTC. It translates to CASSRTGKGQNSGANVLTF. The chain links TRBV5-1 to TRBJ2-6; 8 nucleotides match TRBD1. With 4 bases clipped from V and 0 bases from J, the junction kept 12 bases outside the gene matches. CDR1 is SGHRS, CDR2 YFSETQ, per germline. The CDR3 length is 19 residues.

This clonotype came up a few times. The V and J genes are TRBV5-1 and TRBJ2-3, with a tentative D call TRBD1 (5 bases). This CDR3 is built from 14 residues. Trimming took off 2 bases at V and 2 bases at J, with 9 bases between the two ends. CDR1 SGHRS and CDR2 YFSETQ come from the germline V gene. CDR3 in DNA: TGCGCCAGCAGCTTCCAGGGTTCCACAGATACGCAGTATTTT. Amino acids: CASSFQGSTDTQYF.

This clonotype showed up just a few times. The V call is TRBV7-9, the J call TRBJ2-3, with TRBD2 identical over 8 bases. The germline CDR1 and CDR2 sequences are SEHNR and FQNEAQ (reference sequence). Unmatched junction bases numbered 8, after V lost 2 bases and J lost 7 bases. CDR3 length: 15 amino acids. The CDR3 loop is CASSLRRGLGHTQYF. The CDR3 nucleotides are TGTGCCAGCAGCTTACGGCGGGGACTAGGCCATACGCAGTATTTT.

This clonotype occurred many times. V usage is TRBV12-3 or TRBV12-4 and J usage is TRBJ2-1; TRBD2 agrees at 11 bases. The ends lost 3 bases at V and 7 bases at J; junction bases unmatched: 2. The CDR3 has 14 amino acids. The CDR3 nucleotides are TGTGCCAGCAGTTTCACTAGCGGGAGTAATGAGCAGTTCTTC. Amino acid sequence: CASSFTSGSNEQFF.

This clonotype occurred many times. The chain employs TRBV7-9 and TRBJ2-1; 8 bases fit TRBD1. This CDR3 region has 17 residues. CDR1 and CDR2 from the germline V gene are SEHNR and FQNEAQ (reference sequence). The trim removed 1 base at V and 2 bases at J, leaving 7 bases unmatched. This CDR3 reads CASSLGSGTGAYNEQFF. The CDR3 DNA follows: TGTGCCAGCAGCTTAGGTTCCGGGACAGGTGCCTACAATGAGCAGTTCTTC. Supplemented by reference TRBV7-9 and TRBJ2-1, the full variable domain reads DTGVSQNPRHKITKRGQNVTFRCDPISEHNRLYWYRQTLGQGPEFLTYFQNEAQLEKSRLLSDRFSAERPKGSFSTLEIQRTEQGDSAMYLCASSLGSGTGAYNEQFFGPGTRLTVL.